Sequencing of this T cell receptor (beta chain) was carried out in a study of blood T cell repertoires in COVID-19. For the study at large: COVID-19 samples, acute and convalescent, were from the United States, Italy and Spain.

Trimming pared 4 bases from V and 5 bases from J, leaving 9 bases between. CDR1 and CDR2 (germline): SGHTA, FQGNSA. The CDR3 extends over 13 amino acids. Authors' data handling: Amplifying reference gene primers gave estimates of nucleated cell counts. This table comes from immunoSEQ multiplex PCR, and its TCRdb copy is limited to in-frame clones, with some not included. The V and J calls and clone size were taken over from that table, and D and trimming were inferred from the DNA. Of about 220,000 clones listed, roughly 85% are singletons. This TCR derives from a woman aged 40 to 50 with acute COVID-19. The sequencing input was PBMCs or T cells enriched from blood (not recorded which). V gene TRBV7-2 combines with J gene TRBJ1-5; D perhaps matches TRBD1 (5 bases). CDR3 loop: CASSYRTDQPQHF. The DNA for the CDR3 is TGTGCCAGCAGCTACAGGACGGATCAGCCCCAGCATTTT.